One and the same sample provided the 2 T cell receptor beta chains below, sequenced in a study of type 1 regulatory T cells. TCRdb analysed the reads with MiXCR anew, one entry per CDR3 protein. The table records roughly 46,000 distinct CDR3 sequences, about 12% of them present only once. Their antigens are not known. Sequencing was performed on cultured non-Tr1 T cells, either the whole culture or a sorted T cell fraction (not recorded which). Receptors were obtained from a human donor in good health.

V and J are TRBV7-9 and TRBJ2-7, with 8 bases fitting TRBD2. This CDR3 is built from 16 residues. Germline CDR1 and CDR2: SEHNR and FQNEAQ (reference sequence). Trimming at V came to 5 bases and at J to 5 bases, leaving 14 bases not matched to a gene. Here the CDR3 reads CASSPGGAGRVDEQYF. CDR3 nucleotides: TGTGCCAGCAGCCCGGGGGGGGCAGGACGGGTTGACGAGCAGTACTTC.

This chain joins TRBV5-5 and TRBJ2-5, with 8 bases lining up with TRBD2. V trimming: 4 bases; J trimming: 5 bases; junction bases outside the gene matches: 13. The CDR3 extends over 16 amino acids. Germline V lookup: CDR1 SGHKS, CDR2 YYEKEE (reference sequence). CDR3 DNA sequence: TGTGCCAGCAGCGAGGGACCGGGACTAGTTTCGGAGACCCAGTACTTC. This gives the protein CASSEGPGLVSETQYF.